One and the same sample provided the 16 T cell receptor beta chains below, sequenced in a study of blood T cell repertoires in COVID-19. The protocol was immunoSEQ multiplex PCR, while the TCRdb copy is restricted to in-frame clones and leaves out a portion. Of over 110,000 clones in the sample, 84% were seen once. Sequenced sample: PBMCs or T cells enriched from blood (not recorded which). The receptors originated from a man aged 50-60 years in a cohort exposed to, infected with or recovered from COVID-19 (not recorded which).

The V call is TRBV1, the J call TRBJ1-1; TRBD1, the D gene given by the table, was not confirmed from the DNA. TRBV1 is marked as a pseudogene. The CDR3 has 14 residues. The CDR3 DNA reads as TGCACCAGCAGCCCGGGACACTGGAACACTGAAGCTTTCTTT. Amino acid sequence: CTSSPGHWNTEAFF.

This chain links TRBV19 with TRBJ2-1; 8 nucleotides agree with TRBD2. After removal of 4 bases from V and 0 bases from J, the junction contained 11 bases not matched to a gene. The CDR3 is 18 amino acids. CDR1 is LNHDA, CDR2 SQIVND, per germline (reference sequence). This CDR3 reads CASSNGAGAPSSYNEQFF. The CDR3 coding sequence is TGTGCCAGTAGTAACGGAGCGGGAGCCCCGAGCTCCTACAATGAGCAGTTCTTC. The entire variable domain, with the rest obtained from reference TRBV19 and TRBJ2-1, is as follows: DGGITQSPKYLFRKEGQNVTLSCEQNLNHDAMYWYRQDPGQGLRLIYYSQIVNDFQKGDIAEGYSVSREKKESFPLTVTSAQKNPTAFYLCASSNGAGAPSSYNEQFFGPGTRLTVL.

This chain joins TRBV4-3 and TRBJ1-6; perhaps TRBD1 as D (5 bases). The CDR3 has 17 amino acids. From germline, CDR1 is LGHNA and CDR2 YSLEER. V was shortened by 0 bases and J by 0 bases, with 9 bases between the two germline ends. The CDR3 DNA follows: TGCGCCAGCAGCCAAGATATCGACAGCTCCTATAATTCACCCCTCCACTTT. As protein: CASSQDIDSSYNSPLHF.

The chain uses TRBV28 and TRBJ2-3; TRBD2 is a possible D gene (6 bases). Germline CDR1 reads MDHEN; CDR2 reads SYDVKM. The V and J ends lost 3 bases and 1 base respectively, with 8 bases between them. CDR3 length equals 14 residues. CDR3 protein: CASSFSGGTDTQYF. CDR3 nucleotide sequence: TGTGCCAGCAGTTTCTCGGGAGGCACAGATACGCAGTATTTT.

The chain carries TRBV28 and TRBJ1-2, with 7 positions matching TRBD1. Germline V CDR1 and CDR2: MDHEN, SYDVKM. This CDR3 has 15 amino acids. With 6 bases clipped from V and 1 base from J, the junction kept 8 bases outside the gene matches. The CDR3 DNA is TGTGCCAGCAGGCCCGGGACAGAGATTAACTATGGCTACACCTTC. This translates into CASRPGTEINYGYTF.

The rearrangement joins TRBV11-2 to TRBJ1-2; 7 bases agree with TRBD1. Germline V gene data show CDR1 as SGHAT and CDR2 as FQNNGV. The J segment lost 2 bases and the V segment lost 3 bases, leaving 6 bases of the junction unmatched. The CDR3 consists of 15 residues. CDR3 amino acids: CASSLWQGENYGYTF. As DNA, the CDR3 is TGTGCCAGCAGCTTGTGGCAGGGGGAAAACTATGGCTACACCTTC.

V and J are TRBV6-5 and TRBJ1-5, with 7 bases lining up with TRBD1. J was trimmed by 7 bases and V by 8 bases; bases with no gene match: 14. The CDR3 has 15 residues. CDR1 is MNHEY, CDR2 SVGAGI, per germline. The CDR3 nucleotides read TGTGCCAGCTTTACCGGGACAGCTCTGGGACAGCCCCAGCATTTT. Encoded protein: CASFTGTALGQPQHF.

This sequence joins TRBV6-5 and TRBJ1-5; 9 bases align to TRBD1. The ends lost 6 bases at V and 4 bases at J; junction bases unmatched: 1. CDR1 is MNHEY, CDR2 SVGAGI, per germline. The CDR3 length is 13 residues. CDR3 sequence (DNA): TGTGCCAGCAGACAGGGGGCGAATCAGCCCCAGCATTTT. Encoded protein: CASRQGANQPQHF.

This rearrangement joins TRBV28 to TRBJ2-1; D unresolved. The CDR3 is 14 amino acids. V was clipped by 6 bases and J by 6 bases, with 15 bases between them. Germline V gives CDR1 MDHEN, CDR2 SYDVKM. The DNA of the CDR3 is TGTGCCAGCAGCCAGTCCTCAGGATTCAATGAGCAGTTCTTC. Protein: CASSQSSGFNEQFF. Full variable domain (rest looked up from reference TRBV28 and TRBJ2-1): DVKVTQSSRYLVKRTGEKVFLECVQDMDHENMFWYRQDPGLGLRLIYFSYDVKMKEKGDIPEGYSVSREKKERFSLILESASTNQTSMYLCASSQSSGFNEQFFGPGTRLTVL.

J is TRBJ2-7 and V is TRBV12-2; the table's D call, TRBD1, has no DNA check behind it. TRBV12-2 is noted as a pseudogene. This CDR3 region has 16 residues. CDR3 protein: CASRLAMDRAGHEQYF. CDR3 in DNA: TGTGCAAGTCGCTTAGCGATGGACAGGGCAGGCCACGAGCAGTACTTC.

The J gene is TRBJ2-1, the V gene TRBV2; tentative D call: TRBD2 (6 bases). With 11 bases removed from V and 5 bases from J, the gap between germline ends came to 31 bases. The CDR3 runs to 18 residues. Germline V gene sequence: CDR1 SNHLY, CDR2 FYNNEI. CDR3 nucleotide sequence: TGTGCCGGCGGGGCCCGGGAGATACCGACACTCACTAACAATGAGCAGTTCTTC. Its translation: CAGGAREIPTLTNNEQFF.

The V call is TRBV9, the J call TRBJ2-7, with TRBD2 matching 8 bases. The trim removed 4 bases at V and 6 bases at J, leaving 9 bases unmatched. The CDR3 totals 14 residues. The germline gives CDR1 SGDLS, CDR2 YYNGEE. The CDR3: CASSKQGAGAEQYF. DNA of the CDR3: TGTGCCAGCAGCAAACAGGGAGCGGGGGCCGAGCAGTACTTC. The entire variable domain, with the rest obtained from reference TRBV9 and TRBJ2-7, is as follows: DSGVTQTPKHLITATGQRVTLRCSPRSGDLSVYWYQQSLDQGLQFLIQYYNGEERAKGNILERFSAQQFPDLHSELNLSSLELGDSALYFCASSKQGAGAEQYFGPGTRLTVT.

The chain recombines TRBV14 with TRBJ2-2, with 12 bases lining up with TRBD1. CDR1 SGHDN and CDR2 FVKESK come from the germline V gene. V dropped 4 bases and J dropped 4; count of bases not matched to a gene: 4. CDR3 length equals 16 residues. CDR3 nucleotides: TGTGCCAGCAGCCCCCGGGACAGGGGGCTCACCGGGGAGCTGTTTTTT. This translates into CASSPRDRGLTGELFF.

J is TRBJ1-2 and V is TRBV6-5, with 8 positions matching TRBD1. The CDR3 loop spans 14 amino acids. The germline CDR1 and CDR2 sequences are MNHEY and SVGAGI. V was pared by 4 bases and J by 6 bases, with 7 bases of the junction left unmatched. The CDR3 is CASSFLDRAHGYTF. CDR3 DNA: TGTGCCAGCAGTTTCCTGGACAGGGCGCATGGCTACACCTTC.

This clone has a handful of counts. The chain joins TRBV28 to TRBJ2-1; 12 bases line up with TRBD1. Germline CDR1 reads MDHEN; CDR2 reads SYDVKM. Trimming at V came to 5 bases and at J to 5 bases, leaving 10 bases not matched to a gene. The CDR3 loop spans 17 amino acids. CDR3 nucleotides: TGTGCCAGCAGTCCACTGATCCGGGACAGGGGGCACAATGAGCAGTTCTTC. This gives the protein CASSPLIRDRGHNEQFF.

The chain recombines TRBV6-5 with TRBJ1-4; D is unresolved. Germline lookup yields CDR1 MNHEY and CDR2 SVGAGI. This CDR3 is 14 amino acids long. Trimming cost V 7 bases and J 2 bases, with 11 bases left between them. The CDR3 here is CASKNRETNEKLFF. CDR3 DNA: TGTGCCAGCAAAAACCGGGAGACTAATGAAAAACTGTTTTTT.